One and the same sample provided the 22 T cell receptor beta chains below, sequenced in a study of regulatory T cells in long-lasting Graves disease. Time point meaning: newly diagnosed GD, antithyroid drugs for less than 3 months. Isolated PBMC RNA provided the starting material for the TCR library. Construction of the TCR beta libraries employed iRepertoire HTBI primers in conjunction with Arm-PCR of CDR3 regions. TCRdb re-called the multiplex PCR reads through MiXCR, storing one row per CDR3 protein. The profile shows around 470,000 distinct CDR3 sequences, around 13% of them singletons. The same data also contributed to another study, on T cells in Graves' hyperthyroidism and ophthalmopathy.

This sample comprised peripheral blood mononuclear cells (PBMCs), obtained at new diagnosis, from a patient treated with antithyroid drugs. These receptors originate from a woman aged 50 to 60 with Graves disease.

Comments on this clonotype: This is likely a read error, given that the CDR3 carries no conserved phenylalanine or tryptophan at its end. CDR3 in DNA: TGTGCCAGCAGCGTAGTGTATGGGGGGTACACTGAAGCTTTCTCT. As protein: CASSVVYGGYTEAFS. V and J are TRBV9 and TRBJ1-1; TRBD1 might be the D (5 bases). V lost 0 bases and J lost 3, with 12 bases in between. Germline values: CDR1 SGDLS, CDR2 YYNGEE. There are 15 residues in the CDR3.

This clonotype has at least ten counts. The gene calls are TRBV28 and TRBJ2-1; the match to TRBD2 covers 7 bases. After removal of 2 bases from V and 1 base from J, the junction contained 8 bases not matched to a gene. The CDR3 consists of 17 residues. Per germline, CDR1 MDHEN and CDR2 SYDVKM. CDR3 sequence: CASSLPRLAVSYNEQFF. DNA for the CDR3: TGTGCCAGCAGTTTACCCCGGCTAGCGGTGTCCTACAATGAGCAGTTCTTC.

The V and J genes are TRBV20-1 and TRBJ1-2; D is unclear. V was cut by 4 bases and J by 1 base, with 10 bases left in between. Per the germline V gene, CDR1 is DFQATT and CDR2 is SNEGSKA (reference sequence). This CDR3 region has 13 residues. In nucleotides, the CDR3 is TGCAGTGCTATCAAGACGGGTAACTATGGCTACACCTTC. Its translation: CSAIKTGNYGYTF.

This clonotype was detected only a few times. The chain couples TRBV10-3 to TRBJ1-1; 8 nucleotides align to TRBD1. CDR1 and CDR2 from the germline V gene are ENHRY and SYGVKD. Trimming at V came to 7 bases and at J to 1 base, leaving 2 bases not matched to a gene. The CDR3 is 13 residues long. The CDR3 coding sequence is TGTGCCATCAAGACAGGGGAGAACACTGAAGCTTTCTTT. This codes for CAIKTGENTEAFF.

The sample holds many counts of this clonotype. The chain couples TRBV11-2 to TRBJ2-3, with 10 bases fitting TRBD2. The CDR3 is 15 residues long. Trimming at V came to 2 bases and at J to 6 bases, leaving 5 bases not matched to a gene. Germline CDR1 is SGHAT and CDR2 is FQNNGV. CDR3 region: CASSLWLAGADTQYF. Written as DNA, the CDR3 is TGTGCCAGCAGCTTATGGCTAGCGGGAGCGGATACGCAGTATTTT.

The chain uses TRBV7-8 and TRBJ2-1, with 7 bases identical to TRBD2. The V and J ends lost 2 bases and 7 bases, in that order; junction bases with no gene match: 20. Germline assignment: CDR1 SGHVS and CDR2 FQNEAQ. This CDR3 is built from 19 residues. The CDR3 loop is CASSLRFFGMTSRGNEQFF. In nucleotides, the CDR3 is TGTGCCAGCAGCTTAAGGTTTTTCGGAATGACTAGCCGCGGGAATGAGCAGTTCTTC.

As for this clonotype: A read error may explain this, as a much larger clone is one base away. This chain connects TRBV28 to TRBJ2-3; 7 bases fit TRBD1. CDR3 length equals 13 residues. Germline lookup yields CDR1 MDHEN and CDR2 SYDVKM. Germline trimming cut 4 bases from V and 4 bases from J; bases unmatched to any gene: 2. The CDR3 sequence: CASSCTGADTQYF. CDR3 sequence (DNA): TGTGCCAGCAGTTGTACAGGGGCAGATACGCAGTATTTT.

The gene calls are TRBV5-1 and TRBJ1-6; D is uncertain. The ends were cut back, 4 bases at V and 6 bases at J, with 11 bases in the middle. The CDR3 spans 14 residues. Germline values: CDR1 SGHRS, CDR2 YFSETQ. For the CDR3, the DNA is TGCGCCAGCAGCGCTGGTTTTTTTAATTCACCCCTCCACTTT. Residues: CASSAGFFNSPLHF. Full variable domain (rest looked up from reference TRBV5-1 and TRBJ1-6): KAGVTQTPRYLIKTRGQQVTLSCSPISGHRSVSWYQQTPGQGLQFLFEYFSETQRNKGNFPGRFSGRQFSNSRSEMNVSTLELGDSALYLCASSAGFFNSPLHFGNGTRLTVT.

This clonotype occurred many times. V and J are TRBV28 and TRBJ1-2, with TRBD1 identical over 7 bases. CDR1 is MDHEN, CDR2 SYDVKM, per germline. The V segment lost 8 bases and the J segment 4 bases; nucleotides outside the gene matches: 7. This CDR3 region has 13 residues. The CDR3, as DNA: TGTGCCAGCTTTGGGACAGAAATCTATGGCTACACCTTC. It codes for CASFGTEIYGYTF.

The chain is built from TRBV5-1 and TRBJ2-7; no firm D call. The ends were cut back, 1 base at V and 0 bases at J, with 8 bases in the middle. This CDR3 region has 14 residues. The germline V gene has CDR1 SGHRS and CDR2 YFSETQ. In nucleotides, the CDR3 is TGCGCCAGCAGCTTGCAGTCTACCTCCTACGAGCAGTACTTC. Translated: CASSLQSTSYEQYF.

In this sample, this clonotype turned up many times. The chain is built from TRBV28 and TRBJ1-3, with no clear D. Germline V CDR1 and CDR2: MDHEN, SYDVKM. The V and J ends lost 4 bases and 2 bases respectively, with 18 bases between them. This CDR3 contains 17 residues. The CDR3 sequence: CASSSWPGSSPGNTIYF. CDR3 DNA: TGTGCCAGCAGTTCATGGCCGGGCTCGAGCCCTGGAAACACCATATATTTT.

This clonotype has only a few counts. This sequence may be a read error, since a much larger clone differs from it by one base. This chain uses TRBV11-2 with TRBJ2-4; D gene ambiguous. Trimming shortened V by 5 bases and J by 7 bases, and 9 bases separated the two germline ends. Germline CDR1 SGHAT, CDR2 FQNNGV. The CDR3 consists of 12 residues. CDR3 in amino acids: CASSLRRNIQYF. DNA for the CDR3: TGTGCCAGCAGCCTAAGGCGGAACATTCAGTACTTC.

V is TRBV29-1 and J is TRBJ1-1; D gene ambiguous. This CDR3 is built from 12 residues. Trimming pared 3 bases from V and 6 bases from J, leaving 11 bases between. Germline-derived CDR1 and CDR2 are SQVTM and ANQGSEA. The chain's CDR3 is CSVDSTHAEAFF. The CDR3 DNA reads TGCAGCGTTGATAGTACCCATGCTGAAGCTTTCTTT.

In its sample, this clonotype was seen many times. V and J are TRBV3-1 and TRBJ2-3, with TRBD2 as a possible D gene (5 bases). Germline CDR1 is LGHDT and CDR2 is YNNKEL (reference sequence). The germline V and J ends were trimmed by 0 bases and 5 bases, with 24 bases remaining between them. The CDR3 is made up of 19 amino acids. In DNA, the CDR3 is TGTGCCAGCAGCCAAGATAGTCCCCTTCTAGCCCTCAAACTAGATACGCAGTATTTT. It specifies CASSQDSPLLALKLDTQYF.

This clonotype was picked up many times. This chain's CDR3 is CASSPGQEADTQYF. The CDR3 nucleotides read TGTGCCAGCAGCCCCGGACAGGAGGCCGATACGCAGTATTTT. The chain has TRBV7-3 and TRBJ2-3, with 7 positions matching TRBD1. In germline, CDR1 is SGHTA, CDR2 FQGTGA. The trim removed 5 bases at V and 6 bases at J, leaving 8 bases unmatched. The CDR3 length is 14 residues.

This clonotype was picked up many times. V is TRBV18 and J is TRBJ2-2, with 9 bases matching TRBD1. The J segment lost 4 bases and the V segment lost 8 bases, leaving 5 bases of the junction unmatched. Germline lookup yields CDR1 KGHSH and CDR2 LQKENI. The CDR3 is made up of 14 amino acids. Here the CDR3 reads CASSGQGSTGELFF. DNA of the CDR3: TGTGCCAGCAGCGGACAGGGGTCCACCGGGGAGCTGTTTTTT.

This clonotype was observed at least ten times. The CDR3 protein is CASSPRTLGNEQFF. CDR3 DNA: TGTGCCAGCAGTCCCCGGACCCTGGGCAATGAGCAGTTCTTC. The chain recombines TRBV27 with TRBJ2-1; D gene uncertain. V lost 5 bases to trimming and J lost 6 bases, with 14 bases between them. Germline V gene data show CDR1 as MNHEY and CDR2 as SMNVEV (reference sequence). The CDR3 is made up of 14 amino acids.

This clonotype showed up many times. The J gene is TRBJ2-7, the V gene TRBV6-5; D remains unclear. Germline V gives CDR1 MNHEY, CDR2 SVGAGI. This CDR3 has 14 amino acids. V was cut by 2 bases and J by 3 bases, with 11 bases left in between. The CDR3 DNA reads TGTGCCAGCAGTTACACCACGGCGGACTACGAGCAGTACTTC. This encodes CASSYTTADYEQYF.

This clonotype was seen a few times. The CDR3 reads CASSDFGANVLTF. Here the CDR3 DNA reads TGTGCCAGCAGTGACTTTGGGGCCAACGTCCTGACTTTC. The chain has TRBV2 and TRBJ2-6; no reliable D call. Germline CDR1 and CDR2: SNHLY and FYNNEI. CDR3 size: 13 residues. The V and J ends lost 3 bases and 3 bases respectively, with 3 bases between them.

V gene TRBV19 combines with J gene TRBJ2-7, with TRBD1 matching 10 bases. After removal of 4 bases from V and 2 bases from J, the junction contained 5 bases not matched to a gene. Germline CDR1 is LNHDA and CDR2 is SQIVND (reference sequence). This CDR3 spans 15 amino acids. CDR3: CASSTRTGGAYEQYF. In nucleotides, the CDR3 is TGTGCCAGTAGTACCCGGACAGGGGGTGCCTACGAGCAGTACTTC.

This clonotype came up many times. This chain joins TRBV6-1 and TRBJ2-7; a weak D match, TRBD1 (6 bases). Trimming shortened V by 4 bases and J by 3 bases, and 13 bases separated the two germline ends. From germline, CDR1 is MNHNS and CDR2 SASEGT. CDR3 length equals 14 residues. The CDR3 DNA reads as TGTGCCAGCAGTGTTTGGGACACATACTACGAGCAGTACTTC. It specifies CASSVWDTYYEQYF.

The chain has TRBV5-1 and TRBJ2-1; TRBD2 aligns across 9 bases. V dropped 2 bases and J dropped 8; count of bases not matched to a gene: 11. Germline assignment: CDR1 SGHRS and CDR2 YFSETQ. The CDR3 totals 16 residues. In DNA, the CDR3 is TGCGCCAGCAGCTTCCCTAGCGGGATAGGACGGGATGAGCAGTTCTTC. Translated, it gives CASSFPSGIGRDEQFF.